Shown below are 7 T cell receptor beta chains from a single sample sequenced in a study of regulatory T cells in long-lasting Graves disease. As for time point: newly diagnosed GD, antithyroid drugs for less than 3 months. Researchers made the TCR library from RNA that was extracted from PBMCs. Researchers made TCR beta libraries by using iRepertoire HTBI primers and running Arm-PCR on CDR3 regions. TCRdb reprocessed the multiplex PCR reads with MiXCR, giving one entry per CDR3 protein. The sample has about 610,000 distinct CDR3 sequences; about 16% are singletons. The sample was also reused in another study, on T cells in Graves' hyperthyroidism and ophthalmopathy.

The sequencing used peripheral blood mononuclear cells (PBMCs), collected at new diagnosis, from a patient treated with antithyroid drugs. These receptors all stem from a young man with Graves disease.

The CDR3 spells CSARAGGDYGYTF. DNA for the CDR3: TGCAGTGCTAGGGCAGGGGGGGACTATGGCTACACCTTC. V is TRBV20-1 and J is TRBJ1-2; 7 bases line up with TRBD1. V shed 3 bases and J 3 bases; nucleotides not matched to a gene: 4. There are 13 residues in the CDR3. The germline V gene has CDR1 DFQATT and CDR2 SNEGSKA (reference sequence).

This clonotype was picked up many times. CDR3 loop: CASSFTGGQAFF. For the CDR3, the DNA is TGTGCCAGCAGTTTTACAGGGGGGCAAGCTTTCTTT. J is TRBJ1-1 and V is TRBV27, with 8 bases that match TRBD1. This CDR3 region has 12 residues. Germline CDR1 and CDR2: MNHEY and SMNVEV (reference sequence). V gave up 3 bases and J gave up 9 bases; unmatched junction bases: 3.

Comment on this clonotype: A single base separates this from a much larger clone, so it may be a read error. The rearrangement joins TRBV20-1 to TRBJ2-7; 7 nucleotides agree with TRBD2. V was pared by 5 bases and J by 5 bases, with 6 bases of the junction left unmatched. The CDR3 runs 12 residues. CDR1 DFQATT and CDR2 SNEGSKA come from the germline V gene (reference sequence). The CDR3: CSAPTAGHEQYF. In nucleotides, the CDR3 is TGCAGTGCTCCCACAGCGGGACACGAGCAGTACTTC.

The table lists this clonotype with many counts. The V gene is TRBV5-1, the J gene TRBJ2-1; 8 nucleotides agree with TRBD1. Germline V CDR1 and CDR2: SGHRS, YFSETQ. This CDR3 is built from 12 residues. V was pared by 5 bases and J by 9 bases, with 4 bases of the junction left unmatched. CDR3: CASRPGQGEQFF. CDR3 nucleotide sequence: TGCGCCAGCAGGCCTGGACAGGGTGAGCAGTTCTTC.

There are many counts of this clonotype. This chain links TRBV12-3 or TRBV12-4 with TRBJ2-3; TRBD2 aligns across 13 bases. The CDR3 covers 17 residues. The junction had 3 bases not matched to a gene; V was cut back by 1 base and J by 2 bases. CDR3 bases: TGTGCCAGCAGTTTAGGGACTAGCGGGAGAGCCACAGATACGCAGTATTTT. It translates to CASSLGTSGRATDTQYF.

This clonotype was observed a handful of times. Here the CDR3 reads CASSLVSGAYGYTF. CDR3 nucleotide sequence: TGTGCCAGCAGCTTGGTGTCAGGGGCCTATGGCTACACCTTC. This chain uses TRBV5-5 with TRBJ1-2; tentatively, D is TRBD1 (6 bases). This CDR3 contains 14 residues. V was cut by 0 bases and J by 4 bases, with 10 bases left in between. CDR1 SGHKS and CDR2 YYEKEE come from the germline V gene (reference sequence).

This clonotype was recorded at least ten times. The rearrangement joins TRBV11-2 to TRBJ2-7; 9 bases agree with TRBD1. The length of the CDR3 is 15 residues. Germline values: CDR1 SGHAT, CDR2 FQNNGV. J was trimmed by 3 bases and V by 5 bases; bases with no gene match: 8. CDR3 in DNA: TGTGCCAGCAGCCCCCCCGGGACAGGGTACTACGAGCAGTACTTC. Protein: CASSPPGTGYYEQYF.